Shown below are 15 T cell receptor beta chains from a single sample sequenced in a study of cytomegalovirus exposure and HLA in healthy donors. Use of 60 Vbeta and 13 Jbeta primers characterized the PCR. Clones were read by immunoSEQ multiplex PCR, and TCRdb kept only the in-frame ones, dropping some. The sample shows fewer than 250,000 clones, approximately 78% of them seen only once. The source material was PBMCs. These receptors all come from a male donor in good health and CMV-seronegative.

The genes are TRBV7-9 and TRBJ1-2; the D gene is possibly TRBD1 (6 bases). V lost 5 bases, J lost 7 bases, and 17 bases lay in between. The CDR3 runs 14 residues. The germline V gene has CDR1 SEHNR and CDR2 FQNEAQ (reference sequence). This CDR3 is CASSRGAGDGGYTF. CDR3 sequence (DNA): TGTGCCAGCAGCCGAGGGGCAGGGGACGGTGGCTACACCTTC.

This clone occurred a few times. The genes are TRBV29-1 and TRBJ2-7, with 13 bases identical to TRBD2. There are 14 residues in the CDR3. With V trimmed by 7 bases and J by 3 bases, 6 bases remained unmatched. The germline V gene encodes CDR1 SQVTM and CDR2 ANQGSEA. CDR3 protein: CSGSGLAGNYEQYF. CDR3 DNA sequence: TGCAGCGGCTCGGGACTAGCGGGAAACTACGAGCAGTACTTC.

V gene TRBV6-1 combines with J gene TRBJ1-1; D unresolved. V was trimmed by 6 bases and J by 5 bases, leaving 13 bases between them. The CDR3 runs to 13 residues. Germline V gene sequence: CDR1 MNHNS, CDR2 SASEGT. CDR3 nucleotides: TGTGCCAGCAGCCCACAGAGTCAGACTGAAGCTTTCTTT. This translates into CASSPQSQTEAFF.

This chain joins TRBV27 and TRBJ2-7, with D maybe TRBD1 (7 bases). Germline lookup yields CDR1 MNHEY and CDR2 SMNVEV (reference sequence). The V and J ends lost 5 bases and 2 bases respectively, with 16 bases between them. This CDR3 spans 15 amino acids. Here the CDR3 reads CASSPGGTDPYEQYF. CDR3 nucleotides: TGTGCCAGCAGTCCCGGCGGGACAGACCCCTACGAGCAGTACTTC.

The chain uses TRBV6-1 and TRBJ2-4, with D uncertain. The CDR3 loop spans 15 amino acids. The V gene lost 1 base and the J gene lost 7 bases, with 14 bases spanning the gap. Looked up from germline, CDR1 is MNHNS and CDR2 is SASEGT. This CDR3 reads CASSEVTSLGNIQYF. CDR3 bases: TGTGCCAGCAGTGAAGTCACATCCCTCGGGAACATTCAGTACTTC.

This chain links TRBV7-6 with TRBJ2-2, with 7 bases aligning to TRBD2. V was pared by 5 bases and J by 5 bases, with 5 bases of the junction left unmatched. The CDR3 has 14 amino acids. Looked up from germline, CDR1 is SGHVS and CDR2 is FNYEAQ. The CDR3, as DNA: TGTGCCAGCAGCCCCAAGCGGGGTACCGGGGAGCTGTTTTTT. Its translation is CASSPKRGTGELFF.

The DNA of the CDR3 is TGCGCCAGCAGCTTCCCGATCCTAGACAGGGGTAGCAATCAGCCCCAGCATTTT. Its protein is CASSFPILDRGSNQPQHF. The chain has TRBV5-1 and TRBJ1-5; 8 nucleotides agree with TRBD1. The CDR3 runs 18 residues. The J segment lost 0 bases and the V segment lost 2 bases, leaving 10 bases of the junction unmatched. Germline V CDR1 and CDR2: SGHRS, YFSETQ.

The chain has TRBV11-2 and TRBJ2-7; TRBD1 agrees at 8 bases. The germline CDR1 and CDR2 sequences are SGHAT and FQNNGV. The trim removed 4 bases at V and 3 bases at J, leaving 8 bases unmatched. This CDR3 region has 15 residues. CDR3 coding DNA: TGTGCCAGCAGCTCTGGAGGACAGGGCTTCTACGAGCAGTACTTC. Translating it yields CASSSGGQGFYEQYF.

This chain connects TRBV10-3 to TRBJ2-3, with 11 bases lining up with TRBD2. Germline V gives CDR1 ENHRY, CDR2 SYGVKD. The CDR3 loop spans 16 amino acids. The V gene end was trimmed by 2 bases and the J gene end by 6 bases; junction bases not matched to a gene: 7. The CDR3 bases are TGTGCCATCAGTGAGACTAGCGGGAGCTCTTTGGATACGCAGTATTTT. It translates to CAISETSGSSLDTQYF.

This clone was seen once. This sequence joins TRBV5-4 and TRBJ2-2, with 8 bases lining up with TRBD2. This CDR3 spans 15 amino acids. Unmatched junction bases numbered 4, after V lost 6 bases and J lost 0 bases. Germline values: CDR1 SGHNT, CDR2 YYREEE (reference sequence). The CDR3 sequence: CASIGGAPNTGELFF. The CDR3 DNA is TGTGCCAGCATCGGGGGGGCACCGAACACCGGGGAGCTGTTTTTT.

V usage is TRBV5-1 and J usage is TRBJ2-1; tentative D call: TRBD2 (6 bases). Germline V gives CDR1 SGHRS, CDR2 YFSETQ. V lost 7 bases to trimming and J lost 9 bases, with 17 bases between them. The CDR3 sequence is 13 residues long. The CDR3 sequence: CASSSWEAGEQFF. Written as DNA, the CDR3 is TGCGCCAGCTCCAGCTGGGAGGCTGGTGAGCAGTTCTTC.

This clone has only one observation. The chain joins TRBV20-1 to TRBJ1-6; D perhaps matches TRBD1 (6 bases). CDR1 is DFQATT and CDR2 is SNEGSKA in the germline V gene (reference sequence). This CDR3 has 11 residues. CDR3 region: CSSRQDSPLHF. The CDR3 nucleotides are TGCAGCAGTCGACAGGATTCACCCCTCCACTTT.

The genes are TRBV5-1 and TRBJ2-5; no firm D call. This CDR3 is 14 amino acids long. Germline V lookup: CDR1 SGHRS, CDR2 YFSETQ. The V and J ends lost 4 bases and 1 base respectively, with 11 bases between them. The CDR3 protein is CASSAMRPQETQYF. The CDR3 coding sequence is TGCGCCAGCAGCGCCATGCGGCCCCAAGAGACCCAGTACTTC.

The chain joins TRBV29-1 to TRBJ2-3; D might be TRBD1 (5 bases). Germline CDR1 is SQVTM and CDR2 is ANQGSEA. V was shortened by 3 bases and J by 6 bases, with 13 bases between the two germline ends. The CDR3 is made up of 13 amino acids. CDR3 nucleotide sequence: TGCAGCGTTGAGTCCAGGGTGGGGGATACGCAGTATTTT. Translated, it gives CSVESRVGDTQYF.

There are a few counts of this clone. The chain combines TRBV6-6 with TRBJ1-1, with D possibly TRBD1 on 5 matching bases. Germline loops: CDR1 MNHNY, CDR2 SVGAGI (reference sequence). V lost 6 bases and J 4 bases, leaving 21 bases between the germline ends. The length of the CDR3 is 16 residues. CDR3 region: CASRDLSVAGGTEAFF. The CDR3 DNA is TGTGCCAGCAGGGACCTTTCTGTGGCCGGGGGCACTGAAGCTTTCTTT.